One and the same sample provided the 15 T cell receptor beta chains below, sequenced in a study of Graves' ophthalmopathy and Graves' hyperthyroidism. The study amplified TCR beta CDR3 regions using RNA transcripts. The workflow started with a first-round RT-PCR run with HTBI primers and then moved on to a second-round multiplex PCR. TCRdb analysed the multiplex PCR reads with MiXCR anew, one entry per CDR3 protein. The repertoire consists of hundreds of thousands of distinct CDR3 sequences, with roughly 14% occurring once and the leading ten covering roughly 9.8%. The sequenced material came from blood. The receptor source for this set is a woman aged 25-40 years with Graves' ophthalmopathy.

The table lists this clonotype with a few counts. The rearrangement joins TRBV27 to TRBJ1-5, with TRBD1 matching 7 bases. Germline CDR1 and CDR2: MNHEY and SMNVEV (reference sequence). Trimming at V came to 4 bases and at J to 1 base, leaving 1 base not matched to a gene. CDR3 length equals 14 residues. The CDR3 coding sequence is TGTGCCAGCAGTTGGGGACAGAGCAATCAGCCCCAGCATTTT. Translated: CASSWGQSNQPQHF.

This clonotype was seen a handful of times. The J gene is TRBJ2-2, the V gene TRBV5-7; 8 bases line up with TRBD1. TRBV5-7 is designated an ORF whose function remains uncertain. The CDR3 covers 15 residues. The V gene end was trimmed by 2 bases and the J gene end by 4 bases; junction bases not matched to a gene: 4. CDR3 protein: CASSFRGQGTGELFF. DNA of the CDR3: TGTGCCAGCAGCTTCAGGGGGCAAGGCACCGGGGAGCTGTTTTTT.

Concerning this clonotype itself: The limits of the CDR3 on the DNA are not certain, so only TCRdb's listed CDR3 is given. The chain recombines TRBV13 with TRBJ1-3; TRBD1 is taken as the D call from the table, unchecked against the DNA. The germline V gene has CDR1 PRHDT and CDR2 FYEKMQ (reference sequence). The CDR3 comprises 17 residues, both ends counted. Here the CDR3 reads CASSSSTTGNSGNTIYF.

V is TRBV29-1 and J is TRBJ2-1; D may correspond to TRBD1 or TRBD2 (6 bases each). CDR3 length: 15 residues. V was shortened by 7 bases and J by 2 bases, with 18 bases between the two germline ends. Germline-derived CDR1 and CDR2 are SQVTM and ANQGSEA. CDR3 coding DNA: TGCAGCGGGGACTCAGGGGCAAGACCCTACAATGAGCAGTTCTTC. Its translation is CSGDSGARPYNEQFF.

This clonotype was seen many times. CDR3 in amino acids: CASSDHRGGGYTF. The CDR3 DNA sequence: TGTGCCAGCAGTGATCACAGGGGCGGTGGCTACACCTTC. This chain joins TRBV2 and TRBJ1-2; 7 bases align to TRBD1. The CDR3 totals 13 residues. With 3 bases clipped from V and 7 bases from J, the junction kept 5 bases outside the gene matches. Germline values: CDR1 SNHLY, CDR2 FYNNEI.

This clonotype was seen a few times. DNA of the CDR3: TGCAGTGCTAGCCCCCCCCGGGGGCGGAACACTGAAGCTTTCTTT. This translates into CSASPPRGRNTEAFF. The rearrangement links TRBV20-1 to TRBJ1-1; a weak D match, TRBD1 (6 bases). The CDR3 has 15 amino acids. CDR1 is DFQATT, CDR2 SNEGSKA, per germline (reference sequence). The V and J ends lost 3 bases and 1 base respectively, with 15 bases between them.

The chain carries TRBV12-3 or TRBV12-4 and TRBJ2-1; maybe TRBD1 (6 bases). The CDR3 runs to 15 residues. V dropped 1 base and J dropped 5 bases, with 12 bases sitting between them. CDR3 residues: CASSLGPGHHNEQFF. Here the CDR3 DNA reads TGTGCCAGCAGTTTAGGTCCGGGACACCACAATGAGCAGTTCTTC.

This clonotype showed up many times. This chain links TRBV10-3 with TRBJ1-5, with 9 bases fitting TRBD1. V shed 3 bases and J 4 bases; nucleotides not matched to a gene: 7. The CDR3 spans 16 residues. The germline V gene has CDR1 ENHRY and CDR2 SYGVKD. The chain's CDR3 is CAISDRTGANNQPQHF. CDR3 nucleotides: TGTGCCATCAGTGACAGGACAGGGGCAAATAATCAGCCCCAGCATTTT.

This clonotype was counted ten times or more. J is TRBJ1-5 and V is TRBV6-1; D remains unclear. Looked up from germline, CDR1 is MNHNS and CDR2 is SASEGT. The CDR3 runs to 11 residues. V was pared by 8 bases and J by 2 bases, with 4 bases between. The CDR3 reads CASGRNQPQHF. DNA for the CDR3: TGTGCCAGCGGGCGCAATCAGCCCCAGCATTTT.

At least ten counts were recorded for this clonotype. V gene TRBV29-1 combines with J gene TRBJ1-2; D not resolved. The CDR3 spans 13 residues. CDR1 and CDR2 from the germline V gene are SQVTM and ANQGSEA. The V gene lost 1 base and the J gene lost 1 base, with 7 bases spanning the gap. CDR3 loop: CSVEVVLNYGYTF. The CDR3 nucleotides are TGCAGCGTTGAAGTCGTCCTTAACTATGGCTACACCTTC.

The chain recombines TRBV28 with TRBJ1-2; D unclear. Germline loops: CDR1 MDHEN, CDR2 SYDVKM. V lost 6 bases to trimming and J lost 4 bases, with 9 bases between them. The CDR3 totals 12 residues. The CDR3 here is CASSFRFYGYTF. In nucleotides, the CDR3 is TGTGCCAGCAGCTTCAGGTTCTATGGCTACACCTTC.

This clonotype was picked up many times. The chain employs TRBV6-1 and TRBJ1-5; D call uncertain. V gave up 6 bases and J gave up 2 bases, with 11 bases separating them. The CDR3 consists of 14 residues. Germline CDR1 is MNHNS and CDR2 is SASEGT. The CDR3 region is CASSHSEGNQPQHF. CDR3 nucleotides: TGTGCCAGCAGCCATAGTGAGGGCAATCAGCCCCAGCATTTT.

The chain is built from TRBV12-3 or TRBV12-4 and TRBJ1-5; 7 bases are a match to TRBD1. V lost 6 bases and J lost 2; bases outside the gene matches: 13. The CDR3 runs 17 residues. CDR3 residues: CASSRGLLQGGNQPQHF. The DNA for the CDR3 is TGTGCCAGCAGCAGGGGACTTCTCCAGGGGGGCAATCAGCCCCAGCATTTT.

This clonotype was observed many times. This chain links TRBV3-1 with TRBJ2-5; 15 nucleotides align to TRBD2. Germline trimming cut 4 bases from V and 5 bases from J; bases unmatched to any gene: 5. The CDR3 spans 16 residues. From germline, CDR1 is LGHDT and CDR2 YNNKEL (reference sequence). CDR3 region: CASSLRTSGGAETQYF. The CDR3 bases are TGTGCCAGCAGCCTCCGGACTAGCGGGGGGGCCGAGACCCAGTACTTC.

This clonotype was counted many times. V and J are TRBV6-1 and TRBJ1-5; no firm D call. The CDR3 runs to 13 residues. Germline assignment: CDR1 MNHNS and CDR2 SASEGT. V dropped 2 bases and J dropped 5 bases, with 7 bases sitting between them. This CDR3 is CASSESDYQPQHF. The CDR3 DNA sequence: TGTGCCAGCAGTGAATCTGACTATCAGCCCCAGCATTTT.